The rows below give T cell receptor beta chains drawn from one sample of a study of T cell repertoires in cytomegalovirus infection. Each CDR3 protein gets one entry after TCRdb re-called the reads with MiXCR. The sample has some 300,000 distinct CDR3 sequences, about 13% seen once; the top ten hold 8.8%. Specimen: PBMCs. These receptors were taken from a human donor in good health (CMV status not recorded). Some clones in this sample may be carry-over from other donors' samples. CDR3s leave out the opening cysteine and the closing phenylalanine or tryptophan. D genes are given only for firm matches. Some rows have no size entry. The others give once, few or many, or a class for an expanded clone.

>few|TRBV3-1|TRBJ2-7|TRBD2|12
ASSHWTSRDEQY
>.|TRBV10-3|TRBJ1-1|.|10
AISEAPPEAF
>few|TRBV6-1|TRBJ2-3|.|10
ASSEAFNPQY
>many|TRBV11-2|TRBJ2-3|.|11
ASSSRSGYGQY
>few|TRBV4-3|TRBJ2-7|.|11
ASSQDRRYEQY
>many|TRBV7-2|TRBJ1-5|TRBD1|11
ASSSDRSTPQH
>.|TRBV28|TRBJ2-7|TRBD1|13
ASSFWGQGRGEQY
>many|TRBV7-2|TRBJ2-5|TRBD2|12
ASSFRLAQETQY
>.|TRBV6-6|TRBJ2-3|.|13
ASSYSSPNTDTQY
>.|TRBV20-1|TRBJ1-4|.|12
SAREGTTNEKLF
>few|TRBV6-2/TRBV6-3|TRBJ1-5|.|14
ASSPPDPRSNQPQH
>many|TRBV6-1|TRBJ1-5|.|11
ASRVGQNQPQH
>few|TRBV5-4|TRBJ1-1|.|10
ASSAGATEAF
>many|TRBV6-1|TRBJ2-1|.|10
ASSEVWIEQF
>few|TRBV15|TRBJ2-7|TRBD2|14
ATSRVFGAGAGEQY
>.|TRBV18|TRBJ1-2|.|13
ASSLGPNGDYGYT
>many|TRBV7-2|TRBJ2-5|TRBD2|12
ASSPREGAGTQY
>.|TRBV7-2|TRBJ1-1|.|12
ASSRQVEGTEAF
>few|TRBV19|TRBJ1-5|.|14
ASIEWGTYSNQPQH
>few|TRBV5-1|TRBJ1-2|.|12
ASSDSGGSGGYT
>few|TRBV2|TRBJ2-1|.|9
ASNLDNEQF
>.|TRBV6-1|TRBJ1-5|TRBD1|13
ASSERRQGDQPQH
>.|TRBV7-3|TRBJ2-2|.|13
ASTPGATNTGELF
>many|TRBV7-2|TRBJ1-2|.|12
ASSLRTAQDGYT
>.|TRBV7-3|TRBJ1-1|TRBD1|11
ASSLMIGGRTF
>.|TRBV10-3|TRBJ1-1|TRBD1|12
AISGQGLGTEAF
>.|TRBV29-1|TRBJ2-5|.|11
SVAVLGAETQY
>many|TRBV6-2/TRBV6-3|TRBJ2-2|TRBD1|12
ASTPDRGTGELF
>few|TRBV6-8|TRBJ1-2|TRBD1|11
ASSQGVNYGYT